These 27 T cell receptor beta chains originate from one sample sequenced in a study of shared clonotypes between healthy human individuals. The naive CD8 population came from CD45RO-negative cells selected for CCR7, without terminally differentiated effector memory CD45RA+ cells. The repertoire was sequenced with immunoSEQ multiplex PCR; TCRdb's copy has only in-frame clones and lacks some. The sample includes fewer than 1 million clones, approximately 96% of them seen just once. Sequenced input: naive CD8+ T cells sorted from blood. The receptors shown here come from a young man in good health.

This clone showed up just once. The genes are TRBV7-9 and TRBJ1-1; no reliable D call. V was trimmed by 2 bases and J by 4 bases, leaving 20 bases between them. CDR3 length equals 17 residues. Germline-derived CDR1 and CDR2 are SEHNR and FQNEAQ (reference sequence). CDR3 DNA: TGTGCCAGCAGCTTACCCCCGCTGGGAACCTACAGCACTGAAGCTTTCTTT. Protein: CASSLPPLGTYSTEAFF.

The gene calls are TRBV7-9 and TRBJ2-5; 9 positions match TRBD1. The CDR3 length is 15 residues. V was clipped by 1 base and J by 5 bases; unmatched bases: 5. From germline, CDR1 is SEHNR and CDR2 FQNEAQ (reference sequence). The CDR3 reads CASSLGGQGDETQYF. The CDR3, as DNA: TGTGCCAGCAGCTTAGGGGGACAGGGAGACGAGACCCAGTACTTC. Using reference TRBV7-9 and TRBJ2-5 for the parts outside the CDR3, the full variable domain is DTGVSQNPRHKITKRGQNVTFRCDPISEHNRLYWYRQTLGQGPEFLTYFQNEAQLEKSRLLSDRFSAERPKGSFSTLEIQRTEQGDSAMYLCASSLGGQGDETQYFGPGTRLLVL.

The CDR3 bases are TGTGCCAGCACTCCCCGGACAGGGGTTTATGGCTACACCTTC. Its protein product is CASTPRTGVYGYTF. This sequence joins TRBV13 and TRBJ1-2; 9 bases align to TRBD1. The CDR3 consists of 14 residues. In germline, CDR1 is PRHDT, CDR2 FYEKMQ (reference sequence). The V segment lost 7 bases and the J segment 5 bases; nucleotides outside the gene matches: 8. Full variable domain (missing parts from reference TRBV13 and TRBJ1-2): AAGVIQSPRHLIKEKRETATLKCYPIPRHDTVYWYQQGPGQDPQFLISFYEKMQSDKGSIPDRFSAQQFSDYHSELNMSSLELGDSALYFCASTPRTGVYGYTFGSGTRLTVV.

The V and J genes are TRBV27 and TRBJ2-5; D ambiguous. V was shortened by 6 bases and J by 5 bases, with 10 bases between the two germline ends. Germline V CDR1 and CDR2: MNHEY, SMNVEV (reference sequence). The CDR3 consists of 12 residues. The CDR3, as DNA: TGTGCCAGCAGCAAAACCGGGGAGACCCAGTACTTC. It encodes CASSKTGETQYF.

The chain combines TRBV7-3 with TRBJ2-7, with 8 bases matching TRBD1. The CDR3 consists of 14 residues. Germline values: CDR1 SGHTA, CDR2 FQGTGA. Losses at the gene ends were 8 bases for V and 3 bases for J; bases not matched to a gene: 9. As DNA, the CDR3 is TGTGCCAGCCAGAGGGACAGGAGCCTCTACGAGCAGTACTTC. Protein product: CASQRDRSLYEQYF.

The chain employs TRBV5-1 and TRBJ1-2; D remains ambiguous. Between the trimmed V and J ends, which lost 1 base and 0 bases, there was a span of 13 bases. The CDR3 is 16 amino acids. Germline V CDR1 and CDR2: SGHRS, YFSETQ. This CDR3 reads CASSLKPGNPNYGYTF. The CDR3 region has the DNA TGCGCCAGCAGCTTGAAACCGGGTAACCCTAACTATGGCTACACCTTC.

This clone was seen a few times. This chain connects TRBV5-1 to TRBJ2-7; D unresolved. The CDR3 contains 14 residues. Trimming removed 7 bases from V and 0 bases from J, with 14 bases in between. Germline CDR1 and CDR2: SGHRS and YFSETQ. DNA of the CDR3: TGCGCCAGCTCTGTATTAGGCACCTCCTACGAGCAGTACTTC. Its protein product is CASSVLGTSYEQYF.

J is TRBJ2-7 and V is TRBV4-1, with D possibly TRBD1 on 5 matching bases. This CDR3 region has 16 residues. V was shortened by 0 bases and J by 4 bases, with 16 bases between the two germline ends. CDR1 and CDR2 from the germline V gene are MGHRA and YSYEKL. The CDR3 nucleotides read TGCGCCAGCAGCCAAGATGGTCAGGGTTACCAATACGAGCAGTACTTC. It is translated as CASSQDGQGYQYEQYF.

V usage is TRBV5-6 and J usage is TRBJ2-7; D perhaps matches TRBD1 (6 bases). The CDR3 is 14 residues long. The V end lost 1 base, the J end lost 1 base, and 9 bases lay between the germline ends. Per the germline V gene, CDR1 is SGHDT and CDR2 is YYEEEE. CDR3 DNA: TGTGCCAGCAGCTTGTCACAGGGATCCTACGAGCAGTACTTC. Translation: CASSLSQGSYEQYF.

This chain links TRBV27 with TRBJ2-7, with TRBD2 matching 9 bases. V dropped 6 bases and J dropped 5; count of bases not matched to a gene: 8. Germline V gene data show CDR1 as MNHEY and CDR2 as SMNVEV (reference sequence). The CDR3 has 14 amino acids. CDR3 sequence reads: CASRPGTSFHEQYF. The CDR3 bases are TGTGCCAGCAGACCCGGGACTAGCTTCCACGAGCAGTACTTC.

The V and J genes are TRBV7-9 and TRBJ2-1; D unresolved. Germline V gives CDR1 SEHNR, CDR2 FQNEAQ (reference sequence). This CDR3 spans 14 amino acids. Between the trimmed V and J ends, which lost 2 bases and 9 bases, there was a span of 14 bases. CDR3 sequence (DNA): TGTGCCAGCAGCTTATCATACCAGTATGGTGAGCAGTTCTTC. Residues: CASSLSYQYGEQFF. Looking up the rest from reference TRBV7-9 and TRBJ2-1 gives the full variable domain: DTGVSQNPRHKITKRGQNVTFRCDPISEHNRLYWYRQTLGQGPEFLTYFQNEAQLEKSRLLSDRFSAERPKGSFSTLEIQRTEQGDSAMYLCASSLSYQYGEQFFGPGTRLTVL.

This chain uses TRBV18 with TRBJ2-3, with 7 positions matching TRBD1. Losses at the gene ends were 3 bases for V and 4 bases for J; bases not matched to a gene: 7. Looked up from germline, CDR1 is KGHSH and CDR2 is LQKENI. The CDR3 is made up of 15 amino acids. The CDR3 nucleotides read TGTGCCAGCTCACCGGAATTTCAGGGGGCAGATACGCAGTATTTT. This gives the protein CASSPEFQGADTQYF. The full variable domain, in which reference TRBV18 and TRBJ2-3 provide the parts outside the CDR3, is NAGVMQNPRHLVRRRGQEARLRCSPMKGHSHVYWYRQLPEEGLKFMVYLQKENIIDESGMPKERFSAEFPKEGPSILRIQQVVRGDSAAYFCASSPEFQGADTQYFGPGTRLTVL.

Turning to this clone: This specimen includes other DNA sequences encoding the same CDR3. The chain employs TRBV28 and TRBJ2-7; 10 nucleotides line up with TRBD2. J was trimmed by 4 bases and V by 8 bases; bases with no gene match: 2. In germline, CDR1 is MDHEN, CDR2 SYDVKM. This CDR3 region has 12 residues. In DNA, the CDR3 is TGTGCCAGCCGGGGACTAGCGTACGAGCAGTACTTC. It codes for CASRGLAYEQYF.

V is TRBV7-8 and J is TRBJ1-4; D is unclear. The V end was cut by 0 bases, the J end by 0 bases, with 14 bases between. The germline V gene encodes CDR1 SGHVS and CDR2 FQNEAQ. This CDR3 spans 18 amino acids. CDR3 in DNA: TGTGCCAGCAGCTTAGCGGATATGTTACAGACAACTAATGAAAAACTGTTTTTT. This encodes CASSLADMLQTTNEKLFF.

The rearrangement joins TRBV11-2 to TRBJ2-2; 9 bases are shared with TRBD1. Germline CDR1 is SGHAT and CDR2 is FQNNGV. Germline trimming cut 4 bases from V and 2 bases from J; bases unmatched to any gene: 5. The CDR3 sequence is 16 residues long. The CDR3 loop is CASSSTGQGNTGELFF. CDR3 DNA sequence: TGTGCCAGCAGCTCAACGGGACAGGGTAACACCGGGGAGCTGTTTTTT.

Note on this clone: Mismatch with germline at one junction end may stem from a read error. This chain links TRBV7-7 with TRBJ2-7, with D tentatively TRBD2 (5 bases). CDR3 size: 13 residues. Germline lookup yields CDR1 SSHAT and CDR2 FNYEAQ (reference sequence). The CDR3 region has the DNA TGTGCTAGCAGCTTAGCGATGTCAGACGAGCAGTACTTC. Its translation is CASSLAMSDEQYF.

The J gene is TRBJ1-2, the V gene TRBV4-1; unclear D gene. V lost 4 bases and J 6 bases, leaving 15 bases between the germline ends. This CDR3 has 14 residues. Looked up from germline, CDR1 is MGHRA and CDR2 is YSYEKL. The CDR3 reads CASSPQDFGHGYTF. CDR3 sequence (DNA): TGCGCCAGCAGCCCGCAGGACTTTGGACATGGCTACACCTTC.

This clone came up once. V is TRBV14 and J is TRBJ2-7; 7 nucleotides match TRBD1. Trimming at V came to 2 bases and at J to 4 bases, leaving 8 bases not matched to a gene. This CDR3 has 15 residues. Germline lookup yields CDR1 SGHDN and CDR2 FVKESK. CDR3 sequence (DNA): TGTGCCAGCAGCCAATTTGGGACAGCCGATTACGAGCAGTACTTC. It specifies CASSQFGTADYEQYF.

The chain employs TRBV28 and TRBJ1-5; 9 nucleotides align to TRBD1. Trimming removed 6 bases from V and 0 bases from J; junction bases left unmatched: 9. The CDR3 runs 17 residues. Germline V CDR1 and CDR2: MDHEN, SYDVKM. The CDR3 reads CASRLLRTGDSNQPQHF. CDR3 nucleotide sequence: TGTGCCAGCAGGCTCCTCCGGACAGGGGATAGCAATCAGCCCCAGCATTTT. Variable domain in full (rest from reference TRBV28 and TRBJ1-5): DVKVTQSSRYLVKRTGEKVFLECVQDMDHENMFWYRQDPGLGLRLIYFSYDVKMKEKGDIPEGYSVSREKKERFSLILESASTNQTSMYLCASRLLRTGDSNQPQHFGDGTRLSIL.

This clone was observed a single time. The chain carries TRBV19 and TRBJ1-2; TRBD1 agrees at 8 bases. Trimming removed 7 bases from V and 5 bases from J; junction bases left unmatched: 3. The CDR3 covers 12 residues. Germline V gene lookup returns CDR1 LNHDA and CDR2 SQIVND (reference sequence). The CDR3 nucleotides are TGTGCCAGTATGACAGGGGCTTATGGCTACACCTTC. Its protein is CASMTGAYGYTF.

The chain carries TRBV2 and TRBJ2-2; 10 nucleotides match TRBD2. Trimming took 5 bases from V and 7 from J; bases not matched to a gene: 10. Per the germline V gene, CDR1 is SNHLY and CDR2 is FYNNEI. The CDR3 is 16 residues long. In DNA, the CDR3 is TGTGCCAGCAGTACAGAGCGGGAGGGCCGGTTCGGGGAGCTGTTTTTT. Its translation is CASSTEREGRFGELFF. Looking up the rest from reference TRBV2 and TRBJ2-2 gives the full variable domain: EPEVTQTPSHQVTQMGQEVILRCVPISNHLYFYWYRQILGQKVEFLVSFYNNEISEKSEIFDDQFSVERPDGSNFTLKIRSTKLEDSAMYFCASSTEREGRFGELFFGEGSRLTVL.

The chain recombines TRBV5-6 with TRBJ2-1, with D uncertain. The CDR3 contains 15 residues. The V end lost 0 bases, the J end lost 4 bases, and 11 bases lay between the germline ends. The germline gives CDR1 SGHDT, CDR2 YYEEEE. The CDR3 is CASSLAGEGYNEQFF. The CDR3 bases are TGTGCCAGCAGCTTGGCTGGGGAAGGGTACAATGAGCAGTTCTTC.

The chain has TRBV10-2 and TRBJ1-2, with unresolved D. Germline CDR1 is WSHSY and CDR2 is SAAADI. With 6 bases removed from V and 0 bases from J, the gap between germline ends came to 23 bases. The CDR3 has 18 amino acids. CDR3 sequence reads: CASSDLGGERETNYGYTF. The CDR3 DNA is TGCGCCAGCAGCGACCTCGGCGGTGAGCGGGAGACTAACTATGGCTACACCTTC.

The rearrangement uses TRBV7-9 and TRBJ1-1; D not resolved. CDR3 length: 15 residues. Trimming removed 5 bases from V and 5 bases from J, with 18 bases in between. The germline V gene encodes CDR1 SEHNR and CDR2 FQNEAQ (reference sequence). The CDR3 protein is CASSHPESGGTEAFF. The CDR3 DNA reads TGTGCCAGCAGCCACCCAGAGTCGGGAGGTACTGAAGCTTTCTTT.

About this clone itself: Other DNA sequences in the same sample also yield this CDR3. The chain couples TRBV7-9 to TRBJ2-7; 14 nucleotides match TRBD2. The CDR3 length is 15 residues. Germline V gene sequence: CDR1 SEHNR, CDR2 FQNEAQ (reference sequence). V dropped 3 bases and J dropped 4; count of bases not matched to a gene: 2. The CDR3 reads CASSLGLAGDYEQYF. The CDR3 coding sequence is TGTGCCAGCAGCTTGGGACTAGCGGGAGATTACGAGCAGTACTTC.

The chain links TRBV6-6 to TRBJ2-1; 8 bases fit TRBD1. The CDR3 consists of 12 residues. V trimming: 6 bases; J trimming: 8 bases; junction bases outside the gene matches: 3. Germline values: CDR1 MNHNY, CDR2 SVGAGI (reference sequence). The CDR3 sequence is CASRQGVHEQFF. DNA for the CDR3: TGTGCCAGCAGACAGGGGGTACATGAGCAGTTCTTC.

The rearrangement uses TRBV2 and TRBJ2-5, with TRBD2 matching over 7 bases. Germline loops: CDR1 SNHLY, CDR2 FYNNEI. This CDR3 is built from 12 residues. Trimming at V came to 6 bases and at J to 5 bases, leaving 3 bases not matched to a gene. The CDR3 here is CASRGGMETQYF. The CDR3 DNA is TGTGCCAGCAGGGGAGGGATGGAGACCCAGTACTTC.